The 5 T cell receptor beta chains in this list originate from one sample, sequenced in a study of T cells after yellow fever vaccination. TCRdb re-called the 5' RACE reads through MiXCR, storing one row per CDR3 protein. The sample gives approximately 550,000 distinct CDR3 sequences, over 15% of which show up once; roughly an eighth is in the top ten. This sample comprised PBMCs, obtained 15 days after the yellow fever booster vaccination. The receptors were gathered from a man aged 30 to 39 who received the YFV17D yellow fever vaccine.

This clonotype occurred a few times. V is TRBV7-2 and J is TRBJ2-7; 9 positions match TRBD1. The CDR3 length is 13 residues. CDR1 and CDR2 (germline): SGHTA, FQGNSA. V gave up 5 bases and J gave up 6 bases; unmatched junction bases: 5. The CDR3, as DNA: TGTGCCAGCAGCGCCGGGACAGGGCGCGAGCAGTACTTC. Translated, it gives CASSAGTGREQYF.

The chain joins TRBV15 to TRBJ2-3, with 9 nucleotides matching TRBD1. Germline V gives CDR1 LNHNV, CDR2 YYDKDF (reference sequence). V lost 3 bases, J lost 4 bases, and 5 bases stayed unmatched. The CDR3 loop spans 15 amino acids. For the CDR3, the DNA is TGTGCCACCAGCAGCCGGGACAGGGTCCCAGATACGCAGTATTTT. Protein sequence: CATSSRDRVPDTQYF.

A single count supports this clonotype. The gene calls are TRBV20-1 and TRBJ1-2, with unresolved D. CDR1 DFQATT and CDR2 SNEGSKA come from the germline V gene (reference sequence). Trimming shortened V by 3 bases and J by 5 bases, and 7 bases separated the two germline ends. This CDR3 region has 11 residues. This chain's CDR3 is CSARGSYGYTF. In nucleotides, the CDR3 is TGCAGTGCTAGGGGGAGTTATGGCTACACCTTC.

This clonotype occurred a few times. For the CDR3, the DNA is TGTGCCAGCAGTTTAAACCTAGCGGGGGGGTCGAGTTCCTACAATGAGCAGTTCTTC. Amino acids: CASSLNLAGGSSSYNEQFF. This chain joins TRBV6-5 and TRBJ2-1; 12 bases align to TRBD2. Germline CDR1 and CDR2: MNHEY and SVGAGI. Unmatched junction bases numbered 11, after V lost 4 bases and J lost 1 base. The CDR3 is 19 residues long.

This clonotype was seen a few times. The chain uses TRBV3-1 and TRBJ1-5; D possibly corresponds to TRBD1 (5 bases). The CDR3 contains 15 residues. Germline lookup yields CDR1 LGHDT and CDR2 YNNKEL (reference sequence). V dropped 1 base and J dropped 7 bases, with 14 bases sitting between them. CDR3 amino acids: CASSQGNSRGQPQHF. The CDR3 coding sequence is TGTGCCAGCAGCCAAGGGAATTCTCGGGGGCAGCCCCAGCATTTT.